One and the same sample provided the 9 T cell receptor beta chains below, sequenced in a study of control samples from healthy donors and cancer patients (dated by TCRdb to about 2020). The library was prepared using the immunoSEQ multiplex PCR assay. TCRdb mirrors the immuneACCESS table, restricted to in-frame sequences. Some clones are absent from its copies; in checked studies, under half trace to an unresolved V gene, and the reason for the others is unknown. Here the sample has 230,000 or so clones; about 94% occur a single time. The ten largest clonotypes hold 1.5% of the sample. Sequenced: blood. The receptor source for this set is a man in his forties or fifties in good health.

The chain couples TRBV5-1 to TRBJ1-3; D not certain. Germline lookup yields CDR1 SGHRS and CDR2 YFSETQ. This CDR3 is built from 15 residues. V was clipped by 0 bases and J by 4 bases, with 11 bases between them. CDR3 in DNA: TGCGCCAGCAGCTTGGCCCCGGGAGGAGGAAACACCATATATTTT. Protein: CASSLAPGGGNTIYF. The full variable domain, in which reference TRBV5-1 and TRBJ1-3 provide the parts outside the CDR3, is KAGVTQTPRYLIKTRGQQVTLSCSPISGHRSVSWYQQTPGQGLQFLFEYFSETQRNKGNFPGRFSGRQFSNSRSEMNVSTLELGDSALYLCASSLAPGGGNTIYFGEGSWLTVV.

As regards this clone: A read error may produce the germline difference seen at one junction end. The chain is built from TRBV5-4 and TRBJ2-5; D may be TRBD2 (6 bases). The CDR3 consists of 14 residues. The germline CDR1 and CDR2 sequences are SGHNT and YYREEE (reference sequence). The CDR3 protein is CASSPTTGDETRYF. The CDR3 DNA reads as TGTGCCAGCAGCCCTACGACGGGGGACGAGACCCGGTACTTC.

This clone showed up just once. The genes are TRBV3-1 (or the pseudogene TRBV3-2) and TRBJ1-2, with D perhaps matching TRBD1 (5 bases). The germline V gene encodes CDR1 LGHDT and CDR2 YNNKEL (reference sequence). Trimming removed 3 bases at V and 3 bases at J, with 5 bases between. The CDR3 covers 12 residues. CDR3 residues: CASSQGDYGYTF. In DNA form, the CDR3 reads TGTGCCAGCAGCCAGGGGGACTATGGCTACACCTTC.

The chain carries TRBV24-1 and TRBJ2-2, with 7 bases aligning to TRBD1. V shed 9 bases, J shed 6 bases, and the junction held 9 bases outside the gene matches. CDR1 and CDR2 from the germline V gene are KGHDR and SFDVKD. The CDR3 has 14 amino acids. The CDR3 DNA reads as TGTGCCACCTCCAGACAGGGAACAGCCGGGGAGCTGTTTTTT. Residues: CATSRQGTAGELFF.

This chain uses TRBV6-4 with TRBJ2-3; the match to TRBD1 covers 7 bases. The CDR3 has 16 amino acids. After removal of 6 bases from V and 2 bases from J, the junction contained 11 bases not matched to a gene. The germline CDR1 and CDR2 sequences are MRHNA and SNTAGT. In DNA, the CDR3 is TGTGCCAGCAGCCGCGCTCCGGGACAGAACACAGATACGCAGTATTTT. Translating gives CASSRAPGQNTDTQYF.

The chain recombines TRBV9 with TRBJ2-5, with TRBD2 matching over 9 bases. The germline V gene encodes CDR1 SGDLS and CDR2 YYNGEE. With V trimmed by 1 base and J by 4 bases, 5 bases remained unmatched. This CDR3 comprises 15 residues. In nucleotides, the CDR3 is TGTGCCAGCAGCGTACTAGCGGGGCTTCGAGAGACCCAGTACTTC. Residues: CASSVLAGLRETQYF.

The chain uses TRBV7-8 and TRBJ1-3; 7 nucleotides line up with TRBD1. After removal of 5 bases from V and 1 base from J, the junction contained 11 bases not matched to a gene. Per germline, CDR1 SGHVS and CDR2 FQNEAQ. The CDR3 has 17 amino acids. Here the CDR3 reads CASSHNRGLISGNTIYF. The CDR3 nucleotides read TGTGCCAGCAGCCATAACAGGGGACTTATTTCTGGAAACACCATATATTTT.

V gene TRBV3-1 (or the pseudogene TRBV3-2) combines with J gene TRBJ1-5; no firm D call. CDR1 and CDR2 from the germline V gene are LGHDT and YNNKEL (reference sequence). The V end lost 4 bases, the J end lost 8 bases, and 12 bases lay between the germline ends. The CDR3 spans 13 residues. The CDR3 DNA follows: TGTGCCAGCAGCCGGCGGCCTCCCGAGCCCCAGCATTTT. This codes for CASSRRPPEPQHF.

This chain links TRBV7-2 with TRBJ2-3, with D possibly TRBD1 on 5 matching bases. From germline, CDR1 is SGHTA and CDR2 FQGNSA. The germline V and J ends were trimmed by 1 base and 6 bases, with 11 bases remaining between them. The CDR3 runs 14 residues. The CDR3 is CASSLGGGFDTQYF. CDR3 nucleotide sequence: TGTGCCAGCAGCTTAGGGGGCGGTTTTGATACGCAGTATTTT. The entire variable domain, with the rest obtained from reference TRBV7-2 and TRBJ2-3, is as follows: GAGVSQSPSNKVTEKGKDVELRCDPISGHTALYWYRQSLGQGLEFLIYFQGNSAPDKSGLPSDRFSAERTGGSVSTLTIQRTQQEDSAVYLCASSLGGGFDTQYFGPGTRLTVL.